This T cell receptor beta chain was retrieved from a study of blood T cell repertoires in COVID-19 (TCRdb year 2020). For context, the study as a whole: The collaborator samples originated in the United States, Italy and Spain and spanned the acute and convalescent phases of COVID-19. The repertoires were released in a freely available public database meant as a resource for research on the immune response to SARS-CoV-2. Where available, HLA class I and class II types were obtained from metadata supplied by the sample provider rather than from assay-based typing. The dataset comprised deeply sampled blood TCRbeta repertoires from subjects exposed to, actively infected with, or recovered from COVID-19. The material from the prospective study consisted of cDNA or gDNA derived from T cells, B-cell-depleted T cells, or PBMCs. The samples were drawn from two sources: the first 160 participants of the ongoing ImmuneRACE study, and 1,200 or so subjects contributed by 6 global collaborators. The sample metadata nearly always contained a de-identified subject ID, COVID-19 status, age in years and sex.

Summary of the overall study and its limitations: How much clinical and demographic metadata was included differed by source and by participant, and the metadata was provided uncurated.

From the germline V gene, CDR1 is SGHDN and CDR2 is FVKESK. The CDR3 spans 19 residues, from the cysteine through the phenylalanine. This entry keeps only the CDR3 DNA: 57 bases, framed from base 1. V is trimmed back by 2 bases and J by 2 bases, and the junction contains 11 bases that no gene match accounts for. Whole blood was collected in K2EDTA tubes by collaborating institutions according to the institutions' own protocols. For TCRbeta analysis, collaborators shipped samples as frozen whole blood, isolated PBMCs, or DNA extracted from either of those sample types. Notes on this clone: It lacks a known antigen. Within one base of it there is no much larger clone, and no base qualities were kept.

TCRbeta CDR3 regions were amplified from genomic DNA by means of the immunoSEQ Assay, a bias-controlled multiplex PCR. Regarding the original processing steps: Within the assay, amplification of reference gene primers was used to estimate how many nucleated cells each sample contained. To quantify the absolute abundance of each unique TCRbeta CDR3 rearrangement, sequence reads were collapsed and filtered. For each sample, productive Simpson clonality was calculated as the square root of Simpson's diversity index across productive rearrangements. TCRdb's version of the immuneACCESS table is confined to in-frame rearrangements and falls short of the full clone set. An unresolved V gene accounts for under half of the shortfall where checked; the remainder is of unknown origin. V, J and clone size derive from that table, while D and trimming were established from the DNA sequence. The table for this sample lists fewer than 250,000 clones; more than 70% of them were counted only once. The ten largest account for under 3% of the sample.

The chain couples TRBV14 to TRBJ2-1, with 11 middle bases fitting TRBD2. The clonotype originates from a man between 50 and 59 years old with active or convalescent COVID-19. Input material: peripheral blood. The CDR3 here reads CASSQRGLAVYGPYNEQFF. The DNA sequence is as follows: TGTGCCAGCAGCCAACGGGGACTAGCGGTCTACGGGCCCTACAATGAGCAGTTCTTC.